The clone carrying this T cell receptor beta chain was detected only a few times. TCRdb reprocessed the 5' RACE reads with MiXCR, giving one entry per CDR3 protein. This sample has more than 450,000 distinct CDR3 sequences, with more than 15% found just once. The CDR3 is 15 amino acids. The V gene's germline CDR1 is SGHTA and CDR2 FQGTGA. Trimming removed 6 bases at V and 4 bases at J, with 16 bases between. The data stem from a study of T-cell memory formation after mild COVID-19. The source material was PBMCs or a T cell subset sorted from them (not recorded which). The receptor was isolated from an adult woman who had mild COVID-19 (a few samples of this study predate the infection). Cell type and time point are not known. V is TRBV7-3 and J is TRBJ2-1; a weak D match, TRBD1 (6 bases). CDR3 loop: CASRWGLTAYNEQFF. CDR3 coding DNA: TGTGCCAGCAGGTGGGGGCTCACCGCATACAATGAGCAGTTCTTC.